The 22 T cell receptor beta chains below come from one sample, sequenced in a study of blood T cell repertoires in COVID-19. TCRdb's copy holds only in-frame clones and misses some; the assay was immunoSEQ multiplex PCR. The sample lists roughly 140,000 clones, 84% occurring once. Sequenced material: PBMCs or T cells enriched from blood (not recorded which). Receptors originate from a man aged 50-59 years in a cohort exposed to, infected with or recovered from COVID-19 (not recorded which).

This rearrangement joins TRBV6-1 to TRBJ1-2, with 7 positions matching TRBD1. Germline-derived CDR1 and CDR2 are MNHNS and SASEGT. The trim removed 1 base at V and 7 bases at J, leaving 3 bases unmatched. There are 13 residues in the CDR3. CDR3 bases: TGTGCCAGCAGTGAAGGGACAGGCGGTGGCTACACCTTC. As protein: CASSEGTGGGYTF.

This chain links TRBV9 with TRBJ2-3, with TRBD2 matching 8 bases. J gave up 6 bases and V 0 bases, and 9 bases lay outside the gene matches. This CDR3 region has 16 residues. From germline, CDR1 is SGDLS and CDR2 YYNGEE. CDR3 region: CASSVAGTSFLDTQYF. DNA for the CDR3: TGTGCCAGCAGCGTAGCTGGGACTAGTTTTCTGGATACGCAGTATTTT.

This chain uses TRBV7-2 with TRBJ2-4; a weak D match, TRBD2 (5 bases). Trimming stripped 3 bases from V and 4 bases from J, with 19 bases between. Germline CDR1 and CDR2: SGHTA and FQGNSA. This CDR3 contains 17 residues. The CDR3 reads CASSFSSSGLAKNIQYF. The CDR3 DNA reads as TGTGCCAGCAGCTTTAGTTCCAGCGGATTAGCTAAAAACATTCAGTACTTC.

In its sample, this clone was seen once. The genes are TRBV6-5 and TRBJ1-2; D may be TRBD1 (5 bases). The length of the CDR3 is 14 residues. V was shortened by 0 bases and J by 8 bases, with 13 bases between the two germline ends. CDR1 MNHEY and CDR2 SVGAGI come from the germline V gene. DNA of the CDR3: TGTGCCAGCAGTTACTCGATCGGGGGAGGCGGCTACACCTTC. Residues: CASSYSIGGGGYTF.

This clone has just one count. V and J are TRBV7-8 and TRBJ1-2; unclear D gene. The V end lost 4 bases, the J end lost 8 bases, and 8 bases lay between the germline ends. CDR3 length: 11 amino acids. CDR1 and CDR2 (germline): SGHVS, FQNEAQ. CDR3 coding DNA: TGTGCCAGCAGCTCACCCCAGGGCTACACCTTC. Residues: CASSSPQGYTF. Full variable domain (missing parts from reference TRBV7-8 and TRBJ1-2): GAGVSQSPRYKVAKRGQDVALRCDPISGHVSLFWYQQALGQGPEFLTYFQNEAQLDKSGLPSDRFFAERPEGSVSTLKIQRTQQEDSAVYLCASSSPQGYTFGSGTRLTVV.

The CDR3, as DNA: TGTGCCAGCAGCCCGAGTGGGACTAGCGGGCGAGTCCCGCCGTTCTTC. The encoded protein is CASSPSGTSGRVPPFF. The rearrangement uses TRBV11-2 and TRBJ2-1, with TRBD2 matching over 12 bases. The CDR3 totals 16 residues. The germline V gene encodes CDR1 SGHAT and CDR2 FQNNGV. Losses at the gene ends were 5 bases for V and 15 bases for J; bases not matched to a gene: 17. Complete variable domain (other parts from reference TRBV11-2 and TRBJ2-1): EAGVAQSPRYKIIEKRQSVAFWCNPISGHATLYWYQQILGQGPKLLIQFQNNGVVDDSQLPKDRFSAERLKGVDSTLKIQPAKLEDSAVYLCASSPSGTSGRVPPFFGPGTRLTVL.

This clone was counted once. The rearrangement uses TRBV9 and TRBJ2-3; 9 bases align to TRBD1. CDR1 is SGDLS, CDR2 YYNGEE, per germline. V dropped 4 bases and J dropped 7; count of bases not matched to a gene: 10. The CDR3 extends over 15 amino acids. Written as DNA, the CDR3 is TGTGCCAGCAGCCTTGATCCCGGACAGGGGAATACGCAGTATTTT. Translated: CASSLDPGQGNTQYF.

Note on this clone: The sample has other DNA sequences that encode this CDR3 too. The chain combines TRBV7-2 with TRBJ1-1, with D possibly TRBD1 on 5 matching bases. This CDR3 spans 14 amino acids. V was shortened by 5 bases and J by 1 base, with 11 bases between the two germline ends. Germline V lookup: CDR1 SGHTA, CDR2 FQGNSA. The CDR3 spells CASSLLGGNTEAFF. CDR3 in DNA: TGTGCCAGCAGCCTGCTCGGGGGGAACACTGAAGCTTTCTTT.

The CDR3 nucleotides are TGTGCCAGCAGCCCCTCCGGGGGGACTAGCGGGGGGCTCAATGAGCAGTTCTTC. The encoded protein is CASSPSGGTSGGLNEQFF. The V call is TRBV5-5, the J call TRBJ2-1, with 15 bases fitting TRBD2. Germline CDR1 and CDR2: SGHKS and YYEKEE (reference sequence). This CDR3 is 18 amino acids long. J was trimmed by 6 bases and V by 4 bases; bases with no gene match: 11. Variable domain in full (rest from reference TRBV5-5 and TRBJ2-1): DAGVTQSPTHLIKTRGQQVTLRCSPISGHKSVSWYQQVLGQGPQFIFQYYEKEERGRGNFPDRFSARQFPNYSSELNVNALLLGDSALYLCASSPSGGTSGGLNEQFFGPGTRLTVL.

The genes are TRBV2 and TRBJ1-3; tentative D call: TRBD1 (5 bases). V gave up 7 bases and J gave up 3 bases, with 16 bases separating them. Germline values: CDR1 SNHLY, CDR2 FYNNEI. The CDR3 extends over 15 amino acids. CDR3 DNA sequence: TGTGCCAGCAAAGGGGACCCGGGGGGTGGAAACACCATATATTTT. It encodes CASKGDPGGGNTIYF. Full variable domain (rest looked up from reference TRBV2 and TRBJ1-3): EPEVTQTPSHQVTQMGQEVILRCVPISNHLYFYWYRQILGQKVEFLVSFYNNEISEKSEIFDDQFSVERPDGSNFTLKIRSTKLEDSAMYFCASKGDPGGGNTIYFGEGSWLTVV.

The chain recombines TRBV6-5 with TRBJ1-2, with 7 bases that match TRBD1. Germline assignment: CDR1 MNHEY and CDR2 SVGAGI. V gave up 5 bases and J gave up 3 bases; unmatched junction bases: 6. This CDR3 is built from 14 residues. In nucleotides, the CDR3 is TGTGCCAGCAGTAACCGGGACAGCTACTATGGCTACACCTTC. Translated, it gives CASSNRDSYYGYTF.

This clone showed up just a few times. This rearrangement joins TRBV10-3 to TRBJ1-1; D call uncertain. The CDR3 spans 13 residues. V was shortened by 2 bases and J by 2 bases, with 6 bases between the two germline ends. CDR1 is ENHRY and CDR2 is SYGVKD in the germline V gene. CDR3 sequence: CAISETRNTEAFF. In DNA, the CDR3 is TGTGCCATCAGTGAGACAAGAAACACTGAAGCTTTCTTT.

The chain employs TRBV24-1 and TRBJ1-5; TRBD1 might be the D (6 bases). V was shortened by 4 bases and J by 7 bases, with 10 bases between the two germline ends. Germline V gene sequence: CDR1 KGHDR, CDR2 SFDVKD. This CDR3 comprises 13 residues. The CDR3 spells CATSEGHRQPQHF. The DNA of the CDR3 is TGTGCCACCAGTGAGGGACATCGACAGCCCCAGCATTTT.

The chain links TRBV7-8 to TRBJ1-1, with D perhaps matching TRBD1 (6 bases). CDR1 is SGHVS and CDR2 is FQNEAQ in the germline V gene. CDR3 size: 14 residues. V dropped 3 bases and J dropped 1 base, with 9 bases sitting between them. Here the CDR3 reads CASSLGTQNTEAFF. The CDR3 region has the DNA TGTGCCAGCAGCTTGGGGACACAGAACACTGAAGCTTTCTTT.

The chain's CDR3 is CASRIRGTPNYGYTF. DNA of the CDR3: TGTGCCAGTAGGATTAGGGGGACCCCTAACTATGGCTACACCTTC. The chain recombines TRBV19 with TRBJ1-2; D might be TRBD1 (6 bases). The CDR3 contains 15 residues. V was shortened by 6 bases and J by 0 bases, with 14 bases between the two germline ends. The germline V gene encodes CDR1 LNHDA and CDR2 SQIVND (reference sequence).

This clone appeared a few times. CDR3 nucleotide sequence: TGTGCCAGTAGTATCCAGGGGAGAGATACAAAAGGCTACACCTTC. Its translation: CASSIQGRDTKGYTF. The chain is built from TRBV19 and TRBJ1-2; TRBD1 might be the D (6 bases). Per germline, CDR1 LNHDA and CDR2 SQIVND (reference sequence). The CDR3 spans 15 residues. V lost 3 bases and J 8 bases, leaving 19 bases between the germline ends. Full variable domain (rest looked up from reference TRBV19 and TRBJ1-2): DGGITQSPKYLFRKEGQNVTLSCEQNLNHDAMYWYRQDPGQGLRLIYYSQIVNDFQKGDIAEGYSVSREKKESFPLTVTSAQKNPTAFYLCASSIQGRDTKGYTFGSGTRLTVV.

The chain uses TRBV24-1 and TRBJ2-7; 9 nucleotides match TRBD2. Germline V gene sequence: CDR1 KGHDR, CDR2 SFDVKD. Trimming cost V 6 bases and J 0 bases; bases outside gene matches: 2. The CDR3 runs to 14 residues. CDR3 bases: TGTGCCACCAGTCCTAGCGGGGTCTCCTACGAGCAGTACTTC. Residues: CATSPSGVSYEQYF.

CDR3 nucleotide sequence: TGTGCCAGCAGTGTTGTAATAACTGAAGCTTTCTTT. Translated, it gives CASSVVITEAFF. The rearrangement links TRBV2 to TRBJ1-1; D unclear. V was pared by 4 bases and J by 5 bases, with 8 bases between. This CDR3 has 12 amino acids. Per germline, CDR1 SNHLY and CDR2 FYNNEI.

The CDR3 DNA is TGTGCCAGCAGTTTCGCGTCGACAGGGGGCGGTACTGAAGCTTTCTTT. Translation: CASSFASTGGGTEAFF. The chain carries TRBV6-5 and TRBJ1-1; 10 nucleotides line up with TRBD1. Germline V gives CDR1 MNHEY, CDR2 SVGAGI. The CDR3 has 16 amino acids. V was pared by 4 bases and J by 5 bases, with 10 bases of the junction left unmatched.

The chain recombines TRBV6-5 with TRBJ1-2, with D hard to call. Trimming took 1 base from V and 4 from J, leaving 10 bases between them. Germline CDR1 MNHEY, CDR2 SVGAGI. This CDR3 region has 14 residues. The CDR3 bases are TGTGCCAGCAGTTACTACGGAGAGGGCTATGGCTACACCTTC. Translating it yields CASSYYGEGYGYTF.

The CDR3 loop is CASRNLGDNSPLHF. The CDR3 region has the DNA TGTGCCAGCAGGAACTTAGGGGATAATTCACCCCTCCACTTT. The chain uses TRBV25-1 and TRBJ1-6, with TRBD1 as a possible D gene (5 bases). CDR3 length equals 14 residues. Germline V gene data show CDR1 as MGHDK and CDR2 as SYGVNS. With 6 bases removed from V and 5 bases from J, the gap between germline ends came to 11 bases.

The chain couples TRBV7-6 to TRBJ2-1; 8 bases are a match to TRBD2. Unmatched junction bases numbered 14, after V lost 5 bases and J lost 5 bases. CDR3 size: 17 residues. Germline assignment: CDR1 SGHVS and CDR2 FNYEAQ. As DNA, the CDR3 is TGTGCCAGCAGCGGGAGCTTGAGCAGCGGGGGACACAATGAGCAGTTCTTC. Its translation is CASSGSLSSGGHNEQFF.